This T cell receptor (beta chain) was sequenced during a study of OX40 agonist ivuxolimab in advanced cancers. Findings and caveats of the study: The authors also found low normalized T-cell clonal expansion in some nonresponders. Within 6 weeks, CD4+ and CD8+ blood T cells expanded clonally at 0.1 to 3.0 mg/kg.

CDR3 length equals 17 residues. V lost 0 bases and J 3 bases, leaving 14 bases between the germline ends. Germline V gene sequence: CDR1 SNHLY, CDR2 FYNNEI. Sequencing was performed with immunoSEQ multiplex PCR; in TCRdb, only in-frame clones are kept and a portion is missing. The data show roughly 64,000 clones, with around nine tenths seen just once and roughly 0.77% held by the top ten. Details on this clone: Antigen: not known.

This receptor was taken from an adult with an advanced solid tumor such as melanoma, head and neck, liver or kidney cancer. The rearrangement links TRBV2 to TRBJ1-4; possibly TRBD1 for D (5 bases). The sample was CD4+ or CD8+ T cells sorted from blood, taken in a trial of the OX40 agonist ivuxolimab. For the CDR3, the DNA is TGTGCCAGCAGTGAAGCGACCGCGGGGGGTCCTAATGAAAAACTGTTTTTT. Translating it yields CASSEATAGGPNEKLFF.